One sample yielded the 22 T cell receptor beta chains listed below, sequenced in a study of Ad26.COV2.S vaccination and SARS-CoV-2 variants (TCRdb year 2021). Libraries were constructed by the immunoSEQ multiplex PCR assay. Drawn from immuneACCESS, this table holds only the in-frame rearrangements with V and J called that TCRdb kept. Clones are partly lost; checked studies trace under half to an unresolved V gene and leave the rest unexplained. Across this sample there are 430,000 or so clones, with around 90% seen only once. The leading ten clones occupy over 9% of the sample. The sample's treatment or condition label is to be understood as: over 15 received Ad26.COV2.S at low or high dose, single or two shots; five or six received placebo; per-sample allocation not given. For vaccine and placebo recipients, the sequenced repertoires came from samples collected on day 63 after the first injection.

Sample: peripheral blood, taken in a trial of Ad26.COV2.S vaccine versus placebo. The receptors stem from a person between 18 and 59 years old who received the Ad26.COV2.S COVID-19 vaccine or a placebo.

The chain has TRBV5-4 and TRBJ1-4; D might be TRBD1 (6 bases). V was shortened by 4 bases and J by 5 bases, with 9 bases between the two germline ends. Germline CDR1 reads SGHNT; CDR2 reads YYREEE (reference sequence). This CDR3 region has 13 residues. The DNA of the CDR3 is TGTGCCAGCAGCCTAGGGGGGAATGAAAAACTGTTTTTT. Protein: CASSLGGNEKLFF.

This clone was detected once. The V and J genes are TRBV4-1 and TRBJ2-5; D is undetermined. Trimming left V 3 bases short and J 4 bases short, with 9 bases between. This CDR3 spans 13 amino acids. Germline CDR1 is MGHRA and CDR2 is YSYEKL. The CDR3: CASSHPTRETQYF. CDR3 DNA sequence: TGCGCCAGCAGCCACCCGACCAGAGAGACCCAGTACTTC.

This chain joins TRBV11-3 and TRBJ2-3; no firm D call. Between the trimmed V and J ends, which lost 0 bases and 4 bases, there was a span of 11 bases. Germline CDR1 reads SGHNT; CDR2 reads YENEEA. The CDR3 runs to 15 residues. CDR3 bases: TGTGCCAGCAGCTTAGATAAAGACCTCCCAGATACGCAGTATTTT. It codes for CASSLDKDLPDTQYF.

The chain links TRBV5-5 to TRBJ2-2; the D call may be TRBD1 or TRBD2 (6 bases each). Trimming left V 1 base short and J 2 bases short, with 9 bases between. The CDR3 totals 15 residues. Germline CDR1 is SGHKS and CDR2 is YYEKEE (reference sequence). The CDR3 loop is CASSLRGVNTGELFF. The DNA of the CDR3 is TGTGCCAGCAGCTTGAGGGGGGTAAACACCGGGGAGCTGTTTTTT.

The chain joins TRBV14 to TRBJ2-2, with D possibly matching TRBD1 (6 bases). The CDR3 contains 15 residues. V lost 1 base and J lost 3, with 9 bases in between. Germline CDR1 SGHDN, CDR2 FVKESK. The CDR3, as DNA: TGTGCCAGCAGCCAAGTAACAGGGCACACCGGGGAGCTGTTTTTT. Translated, it gives CASSQVTGHTGELFF.

The chain's CDR3 is CASSQASGVLNTEAFF. For the CDR3, the DNA is TGCGCCAGCAGCCAGGCCTCAGGGGTTCTGAACACTGAAGCTTTCTTT. This sequence joins TRBV4-1 and TRBJ1-1; D might be TRBD1 (6 bases). Trimming took 3 bases from V and 0 from J, leaving 14 bases between them. The CDR3 consists of 16 residues. Germline values: CDR1 MGHRA, CDR2 YSYEKL.

The V gene is TRBV6-5, the J gene TRBJ1-2, with TRBD1 identical over 9 bases. V trimming: 2 bases; J trimming: 3 bases; junction bases outside the gene matches: 4. In germline, CDR1 is MNHEY, CDR2 SVGAGI. CDR3 length: 15 amino acids. The CDR3 nucleotides are TGTGCCAGCAGTTACGGAGGACAGGGGTACTATGGCTACACCTTC. As protein: CASSYGGQGYYGYTF.

The chain combines TRBV18 with TRBJ2-5, with TRBD2 identical over 7 bases. This CDR3 contains 15 residues. Trimming at V came to 1 base and at J to 1 base, leaving 3 bases not matched to a gene. Germline loops: CDR1 KGHSH, CDR2 LQKENI. The CDR3 region has the DNA TGTGCCAGCTCACCACGAGCGGGGCGCCAAGAGACCCAGTACTTC. Encoded protein: CASSPRAGRQETQYF.

The V and J genes are TRBV4-2 and TRBJ2-7; D unresolved. The CDR3 sequence is 12 residues long. The germline V and J ends were trimmed by 4 bases and 2 bases, with 6 bases remaining between them. Germline CDR1 is LGHNA and CDR2 is YNFKEQ. CDR3 region: CASSPTPYEQYF. Written as DNA, the CDR3 is TGTGCCAGCAGCCCGACTCCCTACGAGCAGTACTTC.

This chain connects TRBV15 to TRBJ2-7; 7 nucleotides match TRBD2. V trimming: 3 bases; J trimming: 2 bases; junction bases outside the gene matches: 7. The CDR3 contains 15 residues. Germline assignment: CDR1 LNHNV and CDR2 YYDKDF (reference sequence). The CDR3 DNA follows: TGTGCCACCAGCAGGCCAAGGGAGGGAACCTACGAGCAGTACTTC. Amino acid sequence: CATSRPREGTYEQYF.

This rearrangement joins TRBV19 to TRBJ1-1; the match to TRBD1 covers 8 bases. Germline V gene data show CDR1 as LNHDA and CDR2 as SQIVND (reference sequence). This CDR3 is built from 14 residues. The V segment lost 6 bases and the J segment 5 bases; nucleotides outside the gene matches: 8. DNA for the CDR3: TGTGCCAGTAGCAGGGACAGGTTCATGACTGAAGCTTTCTTT. It encodes CASSRDRFMTEAFF.

The chain has TRBV15 and TRBJ2-1, with TRBD2 matching 9 bases. The junction had 7 bases not matched to a gene; V was cut back by 8 bases and J by 5 bases. The CDR3 has 14 residues. The germline V gene encodes CDR1 LNHNV and CDR2 YYDKDF (reference sequence). CDR3 amino acids: CATGGASGDNEQFF. Written as DNA, the CDR3 is TGTGCCACCGGAGGTGCTAGCGGGGACAATGAGCAGTTCTTC.

This chain uses TRBV7-2 with TRBJ2-1; 14 nucleotides agree with TRBD2. V trimming: 5 bases; J trimming: 2 bases; junction bases outside the gene matches: 5. Germline V lookup: CDR1 SGHTA, CDR2 FQGNSA. CDR3 length: 17 amino acids. CDR3 in amino acids: CASSPWTSGRTYNEQFF. CDR3 DNA: TGTGCCAGCAGCCCGTGGACTAGCGGGAGGACCTACAATGAGCAGTTCTTC.

V and J are TRBV29-1 and TRBJ2-7; 9 bases are shared with TRBD2. Germline-derived CDR1 and CDR2 are SQVTM and ANQGSEA. This CDR3 has 12 amino acids. The junction had 2 bases not matched to a gene; V was cut back by 4 bases and J by 4 bases. CDR3 nucleotides: TGCAGCGTTGTTAGCGGGAGATACGAGCAGTACTTC. Its translation: CSVVSGRYEQYF.

The chain carries TRBV7-6 and TRBJ1-4, with D unclear. Germline V CDR1 and CDR2: SGHVS, FNYEAQ. The CDR3 is 13 amino acids. V gave up 5 bases and J gave up 5 bases, with 9 bases separating them. Written as DNA, the CDR3 is TGTGCCAGCAGCCCGGACTTCAATGAAAAACTGTTTTTT. This gives the protein CASSPDFNEKLFF.

The chain recombines TRBV2 with TRBJ2-1, with D perhaps being TRBD1 or TRBD2 (6 bases each). The length of the CDR3 is 15 residues. Trimming cost V 10 bases and J 0 bases, with 16 bases left between them. Germline loops: CDR1 SNHLY, CDR2 FYNNEI. The CDR3 DNA follows: TGTGCCAACCCGGGGGCCCAGAGCTCCTACAATGAGCAGTTCTTC. It is translated as CANPGAQSSYNEQFF.

J is TRBJ2-3 and V is TRBV19; D uncertain. The V end lost 8 bases, the J end lost 1 base, and 7 bases lay between the germline ends. The CDR3 spans 12 residues. Germline V gene lookup returns CDR1 LNHDA and CDR2 SQIVND (reference sequence). CDR3 DNA: TGTGCCAGTTCCACAGGCACAGATACGCAGTATTTT. Translated, it gives CASSTGTDTQYF.

The chain is built from TRBV28 and TRBJ2-3; TRBD2 matches at 7 bases. The CDR3 runs 16 residues. The V segment lost 2 bases and the J segment 3 bases; nucleotides outside the gene matches: 8. Germline CDR1 is MDHEN and CDR2 is SYDVKM. The DNA of the CDR3 is TGTGCCAGCAGTTTAGGGGCTAGCGGAGCAACAGATACGCAGTATTTT. Its translation is CASSLGASGATDTQYF.

The chain carries TRBV7-9 and TRBJ2-5; D is uncertain. The CDR3 extends over 12 amino acids. V dropped 5 bases and J dropped 1 base, with 5 bases sitting between them. Germline assignment: CDR1 SEHNR and CDR2 FQNEAQ (reference sequence). The CDR3 bases are TGTGCCAGCAGCAGGTCCCAAGAGACCCAGTACTTC. As protein: CASSRSQETQYF.

The chain joins TRBV24-1 to TRBJ2-3; TRBD2 is a possible D gene (5 bases). Germline V gene lookup returns CDR1 KGHDR and CDR2 SFDVKD. Trimming left V 10 bases short and J 6 bases short, with 10 bases between. The CDR3 has 11 residues. The CDR3 DNA follows: TGTGCCACTAGCGCGTTGGATACGCAGTATTTT. It specifies CATSALDTQYF.

The rearrangement joins TRBV7-8 to TRBJ2-7; 9 bases align to TRBD1. Trimming removed 1 base from V and 3 bases from J; junction bases left unmatched: 4. Germline CDR1 SGHVS, CDR2 FQNEAQ. The CDR3 runs to 15 residues. CDR3 sequence (DNA): TGTGCCAGCAGCTTAGACAGGGGGCTATACTACGAGCAGTACTTC. Translating gives CASSLDRGLYYEQYF.

The chain has TRBV7-2 and TRBJ1-2; D is unclear. CDR1 is SGHTA, CDR2 FQGNSA, per germline. The CDR3 loop spans 13 amino acids. Trimming shortened V by 2 bases and J by 5 bases, and 9 bases separated the two germline ends. Here the CDR3 reads CASSLTSLYGYTF. CDR3 bases: TGTGCCAGCAGCTTAACTTCTCTTTATGGCTACACCTTC.